This T cell receptor (beta chain) originates from a study of CD8+ T cells in alopecia areata. Extraction and reverse transcription of RNA yielded cDNA as the sequencing template. Assay: immunoSEQ multiplex PCR; the TCRdb copy retains only in-frame clones and omits some. The sample yields some 220,000 clones, about 58% seen once. Documented treatment: oral pan-JAK inhibitor, 5-10 mg twice daily. V dropped 6 bases and J dropped 5; count of bases not matched to a gene: 2. CDR3 length: 12 amino acids. Germline V gene sequence: CDR1 MNHEY, CDR2 SVGAGI. The sequence came from a human donor with alopecia areata. V gene TRBV6-5 combines with J gene TRBJ2-5; 8 bases are a match to TRBD1. Sequenced material: CD4+ T cells sorted from blood, taken at week 4, from a patient treated with tofacitinib. The CDR3 DNA is TGTGCCAGCAGAGACAGGGGTGAGACCCAGTACTTC. Translating gives CASRDRGETQYF.